The sequence of this T cell receptor (beta chain) was determined in a study of T-cell memory formation after mild COVID-19. Study-level results: Clones that contracted from day 15 to 85 were balanced CD4/CD8, while later expanders leaned CD4+. The CD4+ clones that contracted clustered mainly within CM and EM, and the CD8+ clones concentrated in EMRA. SARS-CoV-2 specificity was not confirmed for second-wave clones peaking on day 37.

This clonotype was observed a few times. Its matching antigen is unknown. A single record per CDR3 protein comes from TCRdb applying MiXCR to the 5' RACE reads. The sample carries 150,000 to 200,000 distinct CDR3 sequences, 16% recorded once. The sample was PBMCs or a T cell subset sorted from them (not recorded which). The TCR originated in an adult woman who had mild COVID-19 (a few samples of this study predate the infection). Cell type and time point are not known.

CDR3 residues: CAWRIGTSTYNEQFF. The CDR3 DNA follows: TGTGCCTGGAGGATCGGGACTAGCACCTACAATGAGCAGTTCTTC. The V call is TRBV30, the J call TRBJ2-1, with 9 bases matching TRBD2. The CDR3 has 15 residues. CDR1 is GTSNPN, CDR2 SVGIG, per germline (reference sequence). V lost 3 bases to trimming and J lost 2 bases; unmatched junction nucleotides: 5.